This TCR beta chain was observed in a study of metastatic and nonmetastatic thyroid tumors. Whole-study context: Across peripheral blood and tumor or nodule tissue samples taken from malignant and benign thyroid patients, the repertoires were compared with one another. Study observations and caveats: Significantly higher TCR beta diversity was reportedly seen in malignant thyroid tumors than benign nodules, in blood and tumor.

Trimming took 3 bases from V and 2 from J, leaving 11 bases between them. The CDR3 is made up of 14 amino acids. The germline CDR1 and CDR2 sequences are SGHRS and YFSETQ. This clone was detected ten times or more. Its antigen is not known. Thyroid surgery had not been preceded by any treatment in any patient. Under the authors' procedure: The study took CDR3 differences across clinicopathological groups and made a distant-metastasis classifier for papillary thyroid cancer from them. TCRdb used MiXCR to call clones anew from the PCR reads. The V and J calls reflect TCRdb's pipeline rather than the authors' work. The table has about 40,000 clones, 17% seen once.

This TCR derives from a female donor with papillary thyroid cancer or a benign thyroid nodule (not recorded which). Some clones in this sample may be carry-over from other donors' samples. This rearrangement joins TRBV5-1 to TRBJ1-2, with D perhaps matching TRBD1 (6 bases). Material: tumor tissue. CDR3 loop: CASSSNTGNYGYTF. The DNA for the CDR3 is TGCGCCAGCAGCTCAAACACAGGGAACTATGGCTACACCTTC.